One and the same sample provided the 18 T cell receptor beta chains below, sequenced in a study of cytomegalovirus exposure and HLA in healthy donors. PCR amplification relied on 60 Vbeta primers (plus 13 Jbeta primers). Here immunoSEQ multiplex PCR was the method, and the copy in TCRdb shows in-frame clones only, minus some. The table includes about 120,000 clones, under 85% detected once. The sequencing sample was made of PBMCs. The receptors were sampled from a man aged 25-45 years in good health and CMV-seropositive.

The chain joins TRBV5-1 to TRBJ2-5; 10 positions match TRBD1. Per the germline V gene, CDR1 is SGHRS and CDR2 is YFSETQ. V gave up 3 bases and J gave up 4 bases; unmatched junction bases: 0. The CDR3 is made up of 13 amino acids. The CDR3 DNA follows: TGCGCCAGCAGCTGGGACAGGGGAGAGACCCAGTACTTC. This gives the protein CASSWDRGETQYF.

CDR3 sequence: CASSLAGSGGASETQYF. In DNA, the CDR3 is TGCGCCAGCAGCTTGGCCGGGAGCGGGGGGGCCTCAGAGACCCAGTACTTC. This chain joins TRBV5-1 and TRBJ2-5, with 10 bases lining up with TRBD2. The junction had 9 bases not matched to a gene; V was cut back by 0 bases and J by 4 bases. Germline loops: CDR1 SGHRS, CDR2 YFSETQ. This CDR3 region has 17 residues.

This chain connects TRBV14 to TRBJ2-1; D might be TRBD2 (6 bases). Germline V CDR1 and CDR2: SGHDN, FVKESK. This CDR3 has 17 amino acids. Trimming left V 0 bases short and J 5 bases short, with 17 bases between. CDR3 bases: TGTGCCAGCAGCCAAGAATCTTGGGGGAGGTTAAACAATGAGCAGTTCTTC. Translation: CASSQESWGRLNNEQFF.

V gene TRBV7-2 combines with J gene TRBJ2-7; 7 nucleotides agree with TRBD1. The J segment lost 4 bases and the V segment lost 5 bases, leaving 8 bases of the junction unmatched. This CDR3 has 14 residues. Germline-derived CDR1 and CDR2 are SGHTA and FQGNSA. CDR3 sequence (DNA): TGTGCCAGCAGCCCGGACAGGTCCGCTTACGAGCAGTACTTC. As protein: CASSPDRSAYEQYF.

The V and J genes are TRBV19 and TRBJ1-6; tentatively, D is TRBD1 (6 bases). Trimming stripped 1 base from V and 9 bases from J, with 19 bases between. Germline V gene lookup returns CDR1 LNHDA and CDR2 SQIVND (reference sequence). The CDR3 covers 17 residues. This chain's CDR3 is CASSIAVWDTLVSPLHF. As DNA, the CDR3 is TGTGCCAGTAGTATAGCAGTATGGGACACTCTTGTTTCACCCCTCCACTTT.

J is TRBJ1-5 and V is TRBV7-7; 9 bases line up with TRBD1. This CDR3 spans 20 amino acids. CDR1 is SSHAT and CDR2 is FNYEAQ in the germline V gene (reference sequence). Germline trimming cut 4 bases from V and 3 bases from J; bases unmatched to any gene: 19. The CDR3 sequence is CASSSRSGNVGTGFNQPQHF. The DNA for the CDR3 is TGTGCCAGCAGCTCAAGGAGCGGGAACGTGGGGACAGGGTTCAATCAGCCCCAGCATTTT.

V and J are TRBV19 and TRBJ2-2, with D tentatively TRBD2 (5 bases). The V gene's germline CDR1 is LNHDA and CDR2 SQIVND (reference sequence). CDR3 length equals 15 residues. With 3 bases removed from V and 3 bases from J, the gap between germline ends came to 11 bases. Here the CDR3 reads CASSIPWGDTGELFF. CDR3 bases: TGTGCCAGTAGTATCCCTTGGGGAGACACCGGGGAGCTGTTTTTT.

The chain couples TRBV4-2 to TRBJ1-1; TRBD1 aligns across 10 bases. The length of the CDR3 is 14 residues. In germline, CDR1 is LGHNA, CDR2 YNFKEQ. V dropped 3 bases and J dropped 6; count of bases not matched to a gene: 4. This CDR3 is CASSHAGTGAEAFF. The CDR3 nucleotides are TGTGCCAGCAGCCATGCCGGGACAGGGGCTGAAGCTTTCTTT.

The chain has TRBV5-1 and TRBJ1-5, with D possibly matching TRBD1 (5 bases). V shed 0 bases and J shed 7 bases, with 11 bases lying between them. CDR1 and CDR2 from the germline V gene are SGHRS and YFSETQ. The CDR3 runs 14 residues. The CDR3 here is CASSLEAGRQPQHF. In nucleotides, the CDR3 is TGCGCCAGCAGCTTGGAGGCAGGGAGGCAGCCCCAGCATTTT.

The rearrangement joins TRBV29-1 to TRBJ1-1; D is possibly TRBD1 (5 bases). The V gene's germline CDR1 is SQVTM and CDR2 ANQGSEA. Trimming left V 6 bases short and J 3 bases short, with 14 bases between. This CDR3 comprises 13 residues. CDR3 region: CSVSWGGDTEAFF. In nucleotides, the CDR3 is TGCAGCGTCAGCTGGGGGGGGGACACTGAAGCTTTCTTT.

This clone was observed a few times. The rearrangement uses TRBV23-1 and TRBJ2-7; D remains ambiguous. The end of the DNA aligns better with TRBJ2-1, so the J call may be wrong. TRBV23-1 qualifies as an ORF whose function is uncertain. The length of the CDR3 is 16 residues. CDR3 bases: TGCGCCAGCAGTCATCACGCAGGTCTACCTTACAATGAGCAGTTCTTC. Its protein is CASSHHAGLPYNEQFF.

The chain joins TRBV5-1 to TRBJ2-3, with D hard to call. This CDR3 is 14 amino acids long. V lost 4 bases and J lost 1, with 10 bases in between. Germline V gives CDR1 SGHRS, CDR2 YFSETQ. The DNA of the CDR3 is TGCGCCAGCAGCGTGGAGCCTCGCACAGATACGCAGTATTTT. Amino acids: CASSVEPRTDTQYF.

V is TRBV7-8 and J is TRBJ1-5; the D gene is possibly TRBD1 (6 bases). Trimming shortened V by 1 base and J by 6 bases, and 16 bases separated the two germline ends. The CDR3 is 16 amino acids. Germline CDR1 reads SGHVS; CDR2 reads FQNEAQ. The CDR3 DNA sequence: TGTGCCAGCAGCTTAGGTGGCAGGGGATTCGGTCAGCCCCAGCATTTT. This gives the protein CASSLGGRGFGQPQHF.

This chain uses TRBV6-5 with TRBJ2-1, with a possible D match to TRBD2 (5 bases). V was clipped by 3 bases and J by 6 bases, with 15 bases between them. CDR3 size: 15 residues. The V gene's germline CDR1 is MNHEY and CDR2 SVGAGI. CDR3 region: CASSYGLSGGNEQFF. The CDR3 region has the DNA TGTGCCAGCAGTTATGGACTTTCTGGAGGCAATGAGCAGTTCTTC.

CDR3 region: CASSTSTGHEQYF. CDR3 DNA sequence: TGTGCCAGTAGTACCAGCACAGGTCACGAGCAGTACTTC. V gene TRBV19 combines with J gene TRBJ2-7; perhaps TRBD1 as D (5 bases). Germline V gene data show CDR1 as LNHDA and CDR2 as SQIVND (reference sequence). This CDR3 comprises 13 residues. V lost 4 bases, J lost 5 bases, and 12 bases lay in between.

The gene calls are TRBV6-1 and TRBJ2-3; D may be TRBD2 (5 bases). The ends were cut back, 3 bases at V and 1 base at J, with 14 bases in the middle. This CDR3 comprises 16 residues. Germline loops: CDR1 MNHNS, CDR2 SASEGT. CDR3 sequence: CASSDIGKGRTDTQYF. The CDR3 coding sequence is TGTGCCAGCAGTGATATCGGGAAGGGCCGCACAGATACGCAGTATTTT.

Regarding this clone: Compared with germline, one end of the junction differs, possibly owing to a read error. The chain is built from TRBV5-6 and TRBJ1-2; D is unresolved. The CDR3 has 15 residues. CDR1 and CDR2 (germline): SGHDT, YYEEEE. The CDR3 sequence is CASSLLTFRVGGYPF. In DNA form, the CDR3 reads TGTGCCAGCAGCTTGCTTACTTTTAGGGTGGGAGGCTACCCCTTC.

This clone was counted once. This is likely a read error, given that the CDR3 carries no conserved phenylalanine or tryptophan at its end. The chain employs TRBV9 and TRBJ1-2; 12 nucleotides line up with TRBD1. Germline CDR1 SGDLS, CDR2 YYNGEE. V trimming: 3 bases; J trimming: 5 bases; junction bases outside the gene matches: 8. This CDR3 comprises 16 residues. The CDR3 here is CASSGGQGARRYGYTS. CDR3 sequence (DNA): TGTGCCAGCAGCGGGGGACAGGGGGCCAGAAGGTATGGCTACACCTCC.